The next 17 T cell receptor beta chains were all read from a single sample in a study of T cell changes during pregnancy in multiple sclerosis. Clones were read by immunoSEQ multiplex PCR, and TCRdb kept only the in-frame ones, dropping some. The sample includes 70,000 to 80,000 clones, about 85% seen only once; the top ten take around 3.2%. The sequencing here drew on peripheral blood, taken before pregnancy. The receptors derive from a female donor with multiple sclerosis, enrolled in a pregnancy study.

V and J are TRBV6-4 and TRBJ2-3; 10 bases map to TRBD2. V lost 6 bases and J lost 3; bases outside the gene matches: 3. In germline, CDR1 is MRHNA, CDR2 SNTAGT. The CDR3 is 14 amino acids. The CDR3 loop reads CASSPGLATDTQYF. CDR3 in DNA: TGTGCCAGCAGCCCGGGACTAGCGACAGATACGCAGTATTTT.

The chain employs TRBV9 and TRBJ1-2; D remains unclear. CDR1 is SGDLS, CDR2 YYNGEE, per germline. The V gene lost 3 bases and the J gene lost 4 bases, with 10 bases spanning the gap. The CDR3 covers 13 residues. For the CDR3, the DNA is TGTGCCAGCAGCGGATCGTCCAGCTATGGCTACACCTTC. Its protein product is CASSGSSSYGYTF. Looking up the rest from reference TRBV9 and TRBJ1-2 gives the full variable domain: DSGVTQTPKHLITATGQRVTLRCSPRSGDLSVYWYQQSLDQGLQFLIQYYNGEERAKGNILERFSAQQFPDLHSELNLSSLELGDSALYFCASSGSSSYGYTFGSGTRLTVV.

This rearrangement joins TRBV4-3 to TRBJ2-3, with 13 bases that match TRBD2. This CDR3 is 17 amino acids long. J gave up 4 bases and V 4 bases, and 8 bases lay outside the gene matches. The germline V gene encodes CDR1 LGHNA and CDR2 YSLEER. CDR3 sequence (DNA): TGCGCCAGCAGCCTCCATCGGACTAGCGGGGGAGCAGATACGCAGTATTTT. It encodes CASSLHRTSGGADTQYF.

The chain links TRBV2 to TRBJ2-1, with TRBD2 identical over 8 bases. This CDR3 comprises 13 residues. Germline V CDR1 and CDR2: SNHLY, FYNNEI. The ends lost 6 bases at V and 9 bases at J; junction bases unmatched: 7. CDR3 DNA sequence: TGTGCCAGCAGCCGCGACACTAGCGGTGAGCAGTTCTTC. Residues: CASSRDTSGEQFF.

This clone has only one observation. The rearrangement uses TRBV27 and TRBJ2-7; 8 bases align to TRBD1. The CDR3 has 13 amino acids. Germline CDR1 MNHEY, CDR2 SMNVEV (reference sequence). J gave up 4 bases and V 6 bases, and 5 bases lay outside the gene matches. In DNA, the CDR3 is TGTGCCAGCAGCACGGACAGGGTGTACGAGCAGTACTTC. Protein sequence: CASSTDRVYEQYF.

The rearrangement uses TRBV5-1 and TRBJ1-2; D gene uncertain. CDR3 size: 14 residues. The V gene's germline CDR1 is SGHRS and CDR2 YFSETQ. V lost 0 bases and J lost 4, with 10 bases in between. The CDR3: CASSLVVRGYGYTF. The CDR3 region has the DNA TGCGCCAGCAGCTTGGTGGTGCGGGGCTATGGCTACACCTTC. The variable domain in full, completed from reference TRBV5-1 and TRBJ1-2, reads KAGVTQTPRYLIKTRGQQVTLSCSPISGHRSVSWYQQTPGQGLQFLFEYFSETQRNKGNFPGRFSGRQFSNSRSEMNVSTLELGDSALYLCASSLVVRGYGYTFGSGTRLTVV.

The V gene is TRBV27, the J gene TRBJ1-1, with 7 nucleotides matching TRBD1. The trim removed 1 base at V and 9 bases at J, leaving 11 bases unmatched. There are 15 residues in the CDR3. From germline, CDR1 is MNHEY and CDR2 SMNVEV (reference sequence). For the CDR3, the DNA is TGTGCCAGCAGTTTATGGGCCGACAGGGACTCTAAAGCTTTCTTT. It is translated as CASSLWADRDSKAFF.

The rearrangement links TRBV18 to TRBJ1-5; D gene ambiguous. V lost 6 bases to trimming and J lost 2 bases, with 11 bases between them. CDR1 is KGHSH, CDR2 LQKENI, per germline. The CDR3 is made up of 14 amino acids. CDR3 nucleotides: TGTGCCAGCTCGTCACTTGGGCGCAATCAGCCCCAGCATTTT. This codes for CASSSLGRNQPQHF.

The chain couples TRBV27 to TRBJ1-1; tentative D call: TRBD1 (5 bases). V lost 0 bases to trimming and J lost 6 bases, with 8 bases between them. This CDR3 has 13 residues. Germline CDR1 MNHEY, CDR2 SMNVEV (reference sequence). The CDR3 spells CASSLSGGPEAFF. The CDR3 nucleotides read TGTGCCAGCAGTTTATCGGGGGGTCCTGAAGCTTTCTTT.

The table lists this clone with a count of one. This sequence joins TRBV18 and TRBJ2-2; 7 positions agree with TRBD1. Looked up from germline, CDR1 is KGHSH and CDR2 is LQKENI. CDR3 size: 15 residues. The trim removed 2 bases at V and 2 bases at J, leaving 2 bases unmatched. CDR3 residues: CASSPNRGNTGELFF. In DNA form, the CDR3 reads TGTGCCAGCTCACCAAACAGGGGAAACACCGGGGAGCTGTTTTTT.

The V and J genes are TRBV5-1 and TRBJ2-2; perhaps TRBD2 as D (6 bases). Germline lookup yields CDR1 SGHRS and CDR2 YFSETQ. The V and J ends lost 4 bases and 2 bases respectively, with 9 bases between them. The length of the CDR3 is 14 residues. The CDR3 loop is CASSPGLNTGELFF. CDR3 bases: TGCGCCAGCAGCCCGGGACTTAACACCGGGGAGCTGTTTTTT. The full variable domain, in which reference TRBV5-1 and TRBJ2-2 provide the parts outside the CDR3, is KAGVTQTPRYLIKTRGQQVTLSCSPISGHRSVSWYQQTPGQGLQFLFEYFSETQRNKGNFPGRFSGRQFSNSRSEMNVSTLELGDSALYLCASSPGLNTGELFFGEGSRLTVL.

The rearrangement joins TRBV7-9 to TRBJ1-5, with TRBD1 matching over 7 bases. This CDR3 contains 14 residues. With 5 bases clipped from V and 6 bases from J, the junction kept 7 bases outside the gene matches. The V gene's germline CDR1 is SEHNR and CDR2 FQNEAQ (reference sequence). CDR3 sequence reads: CASSISGGGQPQHF. DNA for the CDR3: TGTGCCAGCAGCATTTCAGGGGGAGGTCAGCCCCAGCATTTT.

J is TRBJ2-5 and V is TRBV4-1; 8 bases are a match to TRBD1. The end of the DNA is better explained by TRBJ2-7, so the J call may be wrong. Germline values: CDR1 MGHRA, CDR2 YSYEKL. The CDR3 is made up of 17 amino acids. CDR3 DNA sequence: TGCGCCAGCAGCCAAGGGGGTTCGGGGGACAGGTTTTACGAGCAGTACTTC. Translation: CASSQGGSGDRFYEQYF.

The chain links TRBV10-3 to TRBJ1-5; D gene uncertain. This CDR3 spans 14 amino acids. V dropped 0 bases and J dropped 5 bases, with 8 bases sitting between them. Germline CDR1 ENHRY, CDR2 SYGVKD. CDR3 nucleotides: TGTGCCATCAGTGAGTCGCGTGGAGATCAGCCCCAGCATTTT. This sequence encodes CAISESRGDQPQHF.

This clone appeared a few times. The V call is TRBV19, the J call TRBJ2-2; D not certain. CDR1 and CDR2 from the germline V gene are LNHDA and SQIVND (reference sequence). V lost 5 bases and J lost 3, with 7 bases in between. CDR3 size: 13 residues. CDR3 in DNA: TGTGCCAGTAGTGCTGACTACACCGGGGAGCTGTTTTTT. It yields the protein CASSADYTGELFF.

The chain joins TRBV10-3 to TRBJ2-2, with 10 positions matching TRBD1. Germline CDR1 reads ENHRY; CDR2 reads SYGVKD. This CDR3 is 15 amino acids long. V was pared by 2 bases and J by 6 bases, with 3 bases of the junction left unmatched. CDR3 DNA: TGTGCCATCAGTGAGAAGGACAGGGGGTCCGGGGAGCTGTTTTTT. It translates to CAISEKDRGSGELFF.

The count of this clone is one. The chain links TRBV7-2 to TRBJ2-7; 11 nucleotides agree with TRBD2. V lost 3 bases, J lost 2 bases, and 3 bases stayed unmatched. CDR1 SGHTA and CDR2 FQGNSA come from the germline V gene. CDR3 size: 15 residues. CDR3 loop: CASSFGTSGPYEQYF. DNA for the CDR3: TGTGCCAGCAGCTTCGGGACTAGCGGACCCTACGAGCAGTACTTC.